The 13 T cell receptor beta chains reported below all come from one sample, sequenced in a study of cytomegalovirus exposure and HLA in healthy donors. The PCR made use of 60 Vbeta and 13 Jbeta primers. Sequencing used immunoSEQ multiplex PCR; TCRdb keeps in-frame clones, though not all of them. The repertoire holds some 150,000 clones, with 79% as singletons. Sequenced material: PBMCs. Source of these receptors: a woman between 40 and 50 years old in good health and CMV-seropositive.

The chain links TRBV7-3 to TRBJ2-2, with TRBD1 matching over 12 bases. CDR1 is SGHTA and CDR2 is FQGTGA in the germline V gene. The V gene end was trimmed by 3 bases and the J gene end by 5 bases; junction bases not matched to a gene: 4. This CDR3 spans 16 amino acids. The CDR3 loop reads CASSLGDRGRTGELFF. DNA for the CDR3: TGTGCCAGCAGCTTGGGGGACAGGGGGCGTACCGGGGAGCTGTTTTTT. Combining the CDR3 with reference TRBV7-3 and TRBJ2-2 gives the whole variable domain GAGVSQTPSNKVTEKGKYVELRCDPISGHTALYWYRQSLGQGPEFLIYFQGTGAADDSGLPNDRFFAVRPEGSVSTLKIQRTERGDSAVYLCASSLGDRGRTGELFFGEGSRLTVL.

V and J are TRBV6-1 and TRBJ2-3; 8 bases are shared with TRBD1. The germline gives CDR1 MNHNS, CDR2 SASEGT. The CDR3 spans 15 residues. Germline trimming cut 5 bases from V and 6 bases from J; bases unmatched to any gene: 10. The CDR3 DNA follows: TGTGCCAGCAGTCTCGGACAGGGAACTTTTGATACGCAGTATTTT. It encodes CASSLGQGTFDTQYF.

The DNA for the CDR3 is TGTGCCAGCAGTGAAAGGGGTGGCTACACCTTC. Residues: CASSERGGYTF. This chain links TRBV6-1 with TRBJ1-2, with D maybe TRBD1 (5 bases). The CDR3 covers 11 residues. From germline, CDR1 is MNHNS and CDR2 SASEGT. V lost 2 bases, J lost 7 bases, and 5 bases lay in between.

In DNA, the CDR3 is TGTGCCAGCAGCCTGTTACAGGGTTTAGATGGCTACACCTTC. Residues: CASSLLQGLDGYTF. V gene TRBV5-5 combines with J gene TRBJ1-2; a weak D match, TRBD1 (6 bases). Trimming removed 4 bases from V and 6 bases from J, with 16 bases in between. Germline V gives CDR1 SGHKS, CDR2 YYEKEE (reference sequence). The CDR3 extends over 14 amino acids.

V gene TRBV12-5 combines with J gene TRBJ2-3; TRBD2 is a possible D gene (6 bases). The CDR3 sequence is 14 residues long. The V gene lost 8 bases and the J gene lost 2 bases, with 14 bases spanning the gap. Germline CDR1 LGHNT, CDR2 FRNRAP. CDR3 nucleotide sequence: TGTGCTAGTTCACCGGGACTCCCCACAGATACGCAGTATTTT. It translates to CASSPGLPTDTQYF.

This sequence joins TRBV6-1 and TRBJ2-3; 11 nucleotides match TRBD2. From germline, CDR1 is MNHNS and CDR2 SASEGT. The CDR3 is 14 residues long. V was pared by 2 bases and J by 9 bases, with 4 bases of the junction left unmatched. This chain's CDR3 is CASSETASGGTQYF. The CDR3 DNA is TGTGCCAGCAGTGAAACGGCTAGCGGGGGGACGCAGTATTTT.

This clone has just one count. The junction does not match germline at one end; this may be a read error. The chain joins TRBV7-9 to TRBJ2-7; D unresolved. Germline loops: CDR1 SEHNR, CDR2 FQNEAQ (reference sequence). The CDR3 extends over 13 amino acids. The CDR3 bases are TGTTCCAGCAGCTTAACTCCCTCCGCCGAGCAGTACTTC. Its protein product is CSSSLTPSAEQYF.

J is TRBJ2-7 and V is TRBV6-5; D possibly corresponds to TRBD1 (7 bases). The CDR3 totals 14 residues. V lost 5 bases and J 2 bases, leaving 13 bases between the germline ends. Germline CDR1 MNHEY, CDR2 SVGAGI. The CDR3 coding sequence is TGTGCCAGCAGTAAGGGACAGCGGGCCTACGAGCAGTACTTC. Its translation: CASSKGQRAYEQYF.

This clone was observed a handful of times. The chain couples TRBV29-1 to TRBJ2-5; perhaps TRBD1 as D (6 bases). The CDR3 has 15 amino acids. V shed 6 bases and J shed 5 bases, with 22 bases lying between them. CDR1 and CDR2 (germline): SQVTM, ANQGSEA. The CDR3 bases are TGCAGCGTCCGTCCCCCCGTGGGGGCTTTGGAGACCCAGTACTTC. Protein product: CSVRPPVGALETQYF.

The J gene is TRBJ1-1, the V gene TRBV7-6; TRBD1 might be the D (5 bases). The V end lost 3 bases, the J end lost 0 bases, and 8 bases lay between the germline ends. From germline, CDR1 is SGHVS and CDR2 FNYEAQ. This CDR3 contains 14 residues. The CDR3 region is CASSLGGVNTEAFF. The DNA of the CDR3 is TGTGCCAGCAGCTTGGGAGGGGTGAACACTGAAGCTTTCTTT.

The CDR3 nucleotides are TGTGCCAGCACCCCAGGGGTGGAGCTTCCCGAGCAGTACTTC. Residues: CASTPGVELPEQYF. This chain uses TRBV4-2 with TRBJ2-7; maybe TRBD1 (6 bases). There are 14 residues in the CDR3. Trimming stripped 7 bases from V and 6 bases from J, with 19 bases between. The germline V gene encodes CDR1 LGHNA and CDR2 YNFKEQ.

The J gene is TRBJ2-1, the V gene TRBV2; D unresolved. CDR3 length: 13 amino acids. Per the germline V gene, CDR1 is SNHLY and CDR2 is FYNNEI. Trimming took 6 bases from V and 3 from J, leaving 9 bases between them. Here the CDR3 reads CASRLELYNEQFF. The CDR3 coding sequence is TGTGCCAGCAGGCTAGAGCTCTACAATGAGCAGTTCTTC.

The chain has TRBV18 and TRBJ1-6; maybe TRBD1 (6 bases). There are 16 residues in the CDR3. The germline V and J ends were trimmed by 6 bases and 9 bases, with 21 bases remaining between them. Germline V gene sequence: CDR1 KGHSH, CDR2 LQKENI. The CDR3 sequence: CASSQGTPQSGSPLHF. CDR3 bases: TGTGCCAGCTCCCAAGGGACACCTCAATCGGGTTCACCCCTCCACTTT. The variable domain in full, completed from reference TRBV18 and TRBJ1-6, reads NAGVMQNPRHLVRRRGQEARLRCSPMKGHSHVYWYRQLPEEGLKFMVYLQKENIIDESGMPKERFSAEFPKEGPSILRIQQVVRGDSAAYFCASSQGTPQSGSPLHFGNGTRLTVT.